This T cell receptor beta chain was found in a study of blood T cell repertoires in COVID-19. Whole-study context: The samples span acute and convalescent COVID-19 from the United States, Italy and Spain. T cells, B-cell-depleted T cells, or PBMCs supplied cDNA or gDNA.

In the source study's methods: Reference gene primer amplification gave estimated nucleated cell counts. Sequencing used immunoSEQ multiplex PCR; TCRdb keeps in-frame clones, though not all of them. V and J calls and clone size are copied from that table; D and trimming were computed from the DNA. In the table there are approximately 210,000 clones, 70% to 90% of which are singletons. V was trimmed by 4 bases and J by 5 bases, leaving 9 bases between them. Germline CDR1 MNHEY, CDR2 SMNVEV (reference sequence). The CDR3 is 13 amino acids. The rearrangement joins TRBV27 to TRBJ1-5; D unclear. The material sequenced was peripheral blood. The sequence was collected from a man aged 18 to 29 with active or convalescent COVID-19. The DNA for the CDR3 is TGTGCCAGCAGTTCCTTCCTCGATCAGCCCCAGCATTTT. Translated: CASSSFLDQPQHF.